This T cell receptor (beta chain) was captured by sequencing in a study of tumor-infiltrating lymphocytes in oesophageal squamous cell carcinoma. CDR1 is MNHNS and CDR2 is SASEGT in the germline V gene. Germline trimming cut 6 bases from V and 1 base from J; bases unmatched to any gene: 13. The CDR3 sequence is 17 residues long. TCRdb fed the PCR reads into MiXCR, producing one record per CDR3 protein. The sample lists about 10,000 distinct CDR3 sequences; roughly 60% were seen once. This clonotype was seen a few times. V usage is TRBV6-1 and J usage is TRBJ2-3, with 7 bases that match TRBD2. This receptor was obtained from a male donor with esophageal squamous cell carcinoma. Sequenced: esophageal tumor tissue. This chain's CDR3 is CASSLMVVAGGTDTQYF. The DNA of the CDR3 is TGTGCCAGCAGCCTAATGGTGGTAGCGGGTGGCACAGATACGCAGTATTTT.